This T cell receptor (beta chain) was recovered during a study of blood T cell repertoires in COVID-19. Background on the study: Acute and convalescent COVID-19 specimens originated in the United States, Italy and Spain. PBMCs, B-cell-depleted T cells, or T cells provided the cDNA or gDNA that made up the material.

Per the original data handling: Quantification of nucleated cells was approximated via reference gene primer amplification. TCRdb's table, derived via immunoSEQ multiplex PCR, lists solely in-frame clones and lacks some. V and J calls and clone size are copied from that table; D and trimming were computed from the DNA. In the table there are around 100,000 clones, roughly 80% of which are singletons. Looked up from germline, CDR1 is KGHSH and CDR2 is LQKENI. The CDR3 consists of 15 residues. The ends were cut back, 3 bases at V and 3 bases at J, with 15 bases in the middle. The sequence was collected from a woman of 80 years or more with active or convalescent COVID-19. V gene TRBV18 combines with J gene TRBJ2-7; perhaps TRBD2 as D (6 bases). Specimen: peripheral blood. The CDR3 here is CASSPNRDSFYEQYF. CDR3 bases: TGTGCCAGCTCACCGAACCGGGACTCATTCTACGAGCAGTACTTC.